Below are 20 T cell receptor beta chains sequenced from a single sample in a study of monozygotic twins with inflammatory bowel disease. TCRdb re-called the 5' RACE reads and shows each CDR3 protein once, DNA omitted. Recorded for this sample: about 300,000 distinct CDR3 sequences. Sequenced material: blood. These receptors originate from a human donor with ulcerative colitis or Crohn's disease, or a healthy co-twin of an affected twin (not recorded which).

The rearrangement uses TRBV20-1 and TRBJ2-3. Germline V CDR1 and CDR2: DFQATT, SNEGSKA (reference sequence). The CDR3 has 12 residues. CDR3 residues: CSARVVIDTQYF.

The rearrangement uses TRBV11-2 and TRBJ1-4; TCRdb's assignment of TRBD1 cannot be checked, as there is no DNA. Germline V gene sequence: CDR1 SGHAT, CDR2 FQNNGV. CDR3 length: 15 residues. CDR3 loop: CASSLEGHLGEKLFF.

V and J are TRBV7-9 and TRBJ1-5; TCRdb proposes TRBD1, but this gene call is untestable without DNA. Germline lookup yields CDR1 SEHNR and CDR2 FQNEAQ (reference sequence). This CDR3 has 15 residues. This chain's CDR3 is CASSQGQGAGQPQHF. The full variable domain, in which reference TRBV7-9 and TRBJ1-5 provide the parts outside the CDR3, is DTGVSQNPRHKITKRGQNVTFRCDPISEHNRLYWYRQTLGQGPEFLTYFQNEAQLEKSRLLSDRFSAERPKGSFSTLEIQRTEQGDSAMYLCASSQGQGAGQPQHFGDGTRLSIL.

The chain joins TRBV6-1 to TRBJ1-5; TCRdb names TRBD1, which stays unverified in the absence of DNA. Germline V gene sequence: CDR1 MNHNS, CDR2 SASEGT. The length of the CDR3 is 15 residues. CDR3 amino acids: CASSTDRGGNQPQHF.

J is TRBJ2-7 and V is TRBV7-2; with no DNA, the TCRdb D assignment of TRBD1 cannot be verified. The CDR3 spans 14 residues. The germline V gene has CDR1 SGHTA and CDR2 FQGNSA. Here the CDR3 reads CASRTGTPEGEQYF.

V usage is TRBV21-1 and J usage is TRBJ2-1. TRBV21-1 is a documented pseudogene. The CDR3 is 17 residues long. The chain's CDR3 is CASSSLVQTQSYNEQFF.

V usage is TRBV28 and J usage is TRBJ1-5; the TCRdb D gene call, TRBD1, has no DNA to confirm it. This CDR3 contains 16 residues. The germline CDR1 and CDR2 sequences are MDHEN and SYDVKM. The CDR3 here is CASSLSGQGFLQPQHF.

V is TRBV7-2 and J is TRBJ2-3; TCRdb designates TRBD2, a call that cannot be tested without DNA. The CDR3 is 15 amino acids. Germline V gene data show CDR1 as SGHTA and CDR2 as FQGNSA. CDR3 protein: CASSLLAGVVDTQYF.

The chain carries TRBV18 and TRBJ1-6; as DNA is missing, the TRBD1 call by TCRdb cannot be tested. CDR1 is KGHSH, CDR2 LQKENI, per germline. There are 14 residues in the CDR3. The CDR3 sequence: CASSPGQDNSPLHF.

The gene calls are TRBV20-1 and TRBJ2-7; TCRdb's D call of TRBD1 is untestable without DNA. CDR1 DFQATT and CDR2 SNEGSKA come from the germline V gene (reference sequence). The CDR3 length is 15 residues. CDR3 amino acids: CSARGPGVDGGEQYF.

The V and J genes are TRBV4-3 and TRBJ2-7; TCRdb proposes TRBD2, but this gene call is untestable without DNA. Germline V gene lookup returns CDR1 LGHNA and CDR2 YSLEER. This CDR3 region has 14 residues. The CDR3 spells CASSQAGTAAEQYF.

The chain couples TRBV6-1 to TRBJ1-2. The CDR3 consists of 14 residues. The germline gives CDR1 MNHNS, CDR2 SASEGT. This chain's CDR3 is CASTSNSLSYGYTF.

The chain links TRBV9 to TRBJ2-3. The CDR3 has 14 amino acids. Per the germline V gene, CDR1 is SGDLS and CDR2 is YYNGEE. CDR3 region: CASSVSTSTDTQYF.

The rearrangement uses TRBV7-3 and TRBJ2-5; TCRdb calls TRBD1, which cannot be checked without DNA. Germline V gene sequence: CDR1 SGHTA, CDR2 FQGTGA. The CDR3 contains 17 residues. CDR3 protein: CASSPRGGAGGQETQYF.

V is TRBV7-6 and J is TRBJ2-4; TCRdb designates TRBD2, a call that cannot be tested without DNA. Germline V CDR1 and CDR2: SGHVS, FNYEAQ. The CDR3 length is 14 residues. CDR3 sequence reads: CASSPGGPKNMQYF.

The chain couples TRBV7-9 to TRBJ1-1; TCRdb names TRBD1, which stays unverified in the absence of DNA. Germline V CDR1 and CDR2: SEHNR, FQNEAQ (reference sequence). The CDR3 is made up of 17 amino acids. This CDR3 is CASSPTETGAIGTEAFF.

This sequence joins TRBV11-2 and TRBJ2-2; TCRdb calls TRBD2, which cannot be checked without DNA. The CDR3 covers 17 residues. Germline V CDR1 and CDR2: SGHAT, FQNNGV. CDR3 loop: CASRRTPLAGVPGELFF.

The gene calls are TRBV20-1 and TRBJ2-1; checking the TCRdb D call of TRBD2 is not possible without DNA. The CDR3 spans 13 residues. The germline gives CDR1 DFQATT, CDR2 SNEGSKA (reference sequence). The chain's CDR3 is CSEAAGGYNEQFF.

The chain joins TRBV12-3 or TRBV12-4 to TRBJ2-1; TCRdb picks TRBD1, but there is no DNA to check that call. The CDR3 has 16 residues. Here the CDR3 reads CASSLFKPGPYNEQFF.

The chain links TRBV20-1 to TRBJ2-3; TCRdb indicates TRBD2, and absent DNA this call remains unverified. This CDR3 has 15 amino acids. Germline CDR1 reads DFQATT; CDR2 reads SNEGSKA (reference sequence). The CDR3 reads CSAKLGSRGTDTQYF.